The 8 T cell receptor beta chains presented below share a single source sample, sequenced in a study of blood T cell repertoires in COVID-19. TCRdb keeps only in-frame clones here, not all; method: immunoSEQ multiplex PCR. There are 350,000 to 400,000 clones in the sample; 90% occur only once, and around 7% lies in the top ten. The sample comprised peripheral blood. The receptors derive from a man younger than 35 with active or convalescent COVID-19.

The chain is built from TRBV19 and TRBJ1-5; possible D gene TRBD1, 5 bases. Germline values: CDR1 LNHDA, CDR2 SQIVND (reference sequence). The CDR3 runs 13 residues. The V end lost 6 bases, the J end lost 7 bases, and 13 bases lay between the germline ends. The CDR3 nucleotides are TGTGCCAGTAGGCCCCAAGGGGTCCAGCCCCAGCATTTT. Encoded protein: CASRPQGVQPQHF.

This clone was recorded only once. This sequence joins TRBV2 and TRBJ1-6; D is possibly TRBD1 (5 bases). Germline-derived CDR1 and CDR2 are SNHLY and FYNNEI. The CDR3 contains 14 residues. V was clipped by 8 bases and J by 9 bases, with 17 bases between them. The CDR3 protein is CASGGGTIGSPLHF. DNA for the CDR3: TGTGCCAGCGGGGGAGGGACCATCGGTTCACCCCTCCACTTT.

This chain connects TRBV29-1 to TRBJ1-5; TRBD1 aligns across 7 bases. The V segment lost 5 bases and the J segment 8 bases; nucleotides outside the gene matches: 6. The CDR3 runs 12 residues. Per the germline V gene, CDR1 is SQVTM and CDR2 is ANQGSEA. This CDR3 is CSVRQGGEPQHF. The CDR3 nucleotides are TGCAGCGTTAGACAGGGCGGAGAGCCCCAGCATTTT.

This clone is a singleton in its sample. The chain uses TRBV9 and TRBJ2-3; the match to TRBD2 covers 11 bases. The CDR3 length is 16 residues. Trimming cost V 0 bases and J 6 bases; bases outside gene matches: 6. CDR1 is SGDLS and CDR2 is YYNGEE in the germline V gene. The CDR3 is CASSVEVAGGQDTQYF. The CDR3 DNA reads TGTGCCAGCAGCGTAGAAGTAGCGGGGGGGCAGGATACGCAGTATTTT.

The DNA for the CDR3 is TGTGCCAGCAGTTTTGGGACAGACTACGAGCAGTACTTC. Translation: CASSFGTDYEQYF. V usage is TRBV27 and J usage is TRBJ2-7; TRBD1 agrees at 7 bases. The germline gives CDR1 MNHEY, CDR2 SMNVEV (reference sequence). The CDR3 has 13 residues. The V segment lost 3 bases and the J segment 3 bases; nucleotides outside the gene matches: 2.

The chain combines TRBV3-1 (or the pseudogene TRBV3-2) with TRBJ2-2, with TRBD2 matching over 9 bases. Germline assignment: CDR1 LGHDT and CDR2 YNNKEL (reference sequence). The length of the CDR3 is 14 residues. With V trimmed by 3 bases and J by 4 bases, 0 bases remained unmatched. CDR3 amino acids: CASSQRGGTGELFF. DNA of the CDR3: TGTGCCAGCAGCCAGCGGGGGGGCACCGGGGAGCTGTTTTTT.

This rearrangement joins TRBV5-6 to TRBJ2-1, with D possibly TRBD2 on 6 matching bases. The CDR3 consists of 15 residues. Trimming left V 5 bases short and J 3 bases short, with 15 bases between. Germline V gene data show CDR1 as SGHDT and CDR2 as YYEEEE. The CDR3 is CASRGVSRGYNEQFF. The DNA of the CDR3 is TGTGCCAGCAGGGGGGTCTCGCGGGGCTACAATGAGCAGTTCTTC.

The rearrangement uses TRBV29-1 and TRBJ1-1; possible D gene TRBD1, 6 bases. Between the trimmed V and J ends, which lost 7 bases and 2 bases, there was a span of 11 bases. Germline CDR1 and CDR2: SQVTM and ANQGSEA. This CDR3 has 12 amino acids. CDR3 protein: CSAPQGNTEAFF. In DNA form, the CDR3 reads TGCAGCGCCCCACAGGGTAACACTGAAGCTTTCTTT.